The TCR beta chain described here comes from a study of PD-L1 blockade in urothelial cancer. Study overall: Analyses were performed on blood at 3 weeks after treatment start (the second dose) and at 6 weeks.

Profiled with immunoSEQ multiplex PCR; TCRdb holds only in-frame clones, not every one. Of some 30,000 clones detected, more than 75% appear once; the ten largest clones hold 1.8%. To note about this clone: Antigen: not known.

Whole-study findings and limits: When measured at 3 weeks, tumor-associated blood clones expanded more in durable-benefit patients.

CDR3 length: 15 residues. Trimming shortened V by 3 bases and J by 1 base, and 11 bases separated the two germline ends. Germline V gene data show CDR1 as SGDLS and CDR2 as YYNGEE. This clonotype originated in a man aged 50 or older with urothelial cancer. This rearrangement joins TRBV9 to TRBJ2-1, with D possibly being TRBD2 (6 bases). The input for sequencing was PBMCs, taken around atezolizumab (anti-PD-L1) treatment. The chain's CDR3 is CASSEDGRSYNEQFF. The CDR3 DNA reads as TGTGCCAGCAGCGAGGACGGGAGATCCTACAATGAGCAGTTCTTC. Full variable domain (remainder filled in from reference TRBV9 and TRBJ2-1): DSGVTQTPKHLITATGQRVTLRCSPRSGDLSVYWYQQSLDQGLQFLIQYYNGEERAKGNILERFSAQQFPDLHSELNLSSLELGDSALYFCASSEDGRSYNEQFFGPGTRLTVL.